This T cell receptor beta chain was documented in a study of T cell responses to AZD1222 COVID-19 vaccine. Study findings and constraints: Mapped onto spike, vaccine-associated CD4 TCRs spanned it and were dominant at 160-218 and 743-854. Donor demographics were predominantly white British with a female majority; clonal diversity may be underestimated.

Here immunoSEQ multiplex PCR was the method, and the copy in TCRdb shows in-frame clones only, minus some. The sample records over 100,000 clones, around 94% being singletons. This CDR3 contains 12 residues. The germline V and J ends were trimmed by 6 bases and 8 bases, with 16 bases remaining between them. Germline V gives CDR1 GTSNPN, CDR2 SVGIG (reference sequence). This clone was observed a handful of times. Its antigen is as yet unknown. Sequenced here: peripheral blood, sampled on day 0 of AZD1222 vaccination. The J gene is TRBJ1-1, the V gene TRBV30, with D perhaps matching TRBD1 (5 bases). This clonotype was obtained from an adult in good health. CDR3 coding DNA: TGTGCCTGCCAATCCAGGGTCGGAGAAGCTTTCTTT. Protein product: CACQSRVGEAFF.